Given below is one T cell receptor (beta chain) in context. The antigen is unknown. Each sample yielded at least 6 million isolated PBMCs. This entry comes from a study of blood T cells in healthy people across ages. About the study: About one barcoded beta molecule per two T cells was the capture yield of template switching.

It was with a sample-barcoded 5' primer and a J-beta primer mix that a second PCR of about 7 to 12 cycles was run. TCRdb processed the 5' RACE reads anew with MiXCR; each CDR3 protein has one entry. The data contain around 650,000 distinct CDR3 sequences, 40% to 50% of them singletons. General study points: Shifts in expanded clonotypes may have been confounded by donor CMV status, which was unknown.

Per the germline V gene, CDR1 is LGHNA and CDR2 is YSLEER. Trimming removed 0 bases from V and 6 bases from J, with 18 bases in between. The CDR3 is 17 amino acids. V is TRBV4-3 and J is TRBJ2-4; either TRBD1 or TRBD2 may fit D (6 bases each). The sequence was collected from a man older than 75 in good health. Sequenced material: blood. For the CDR3, the DNA is TGCGCCAGCAGCCAAGATTTAACGGGAGAGGGGGGAAACATTCAGTACTTC. Protein: CASSQDLTGEGGNIQYF.